Described below is a single T cell receptor beta chain sequence and its context. This sample was taken from a study of blood T cell repertoires in COVID-19. The CDR3 runs 15 residues. The J segment lost 1 base and the V segment lost 6 bases, leaving 5 bases of the junction unmatched. Germline loops: CDR1 MNHEY, CDR2 SVGAGI. Repertoires were generated with immunoSEQ multiplex PCR, while TCRdb's copy carries only in-frame clones and drops some. The table records tens of thousands of clones, about 86% of them present only once. While infection was still active, Seattle patients were enrolled and then followed longitudinally.

The rearrangement links TRBV6-5 to TRBJ2-2, with 7 bases lining up with TRBD1. The sample was peripheral blood. This sequence was found in a man at least 80 years old with COVID-19, enrolled during active disease. This CDR3 is CASRQTGLNTGELFF. CDR3 DNA sequence: TGTGCCAGCAGGCAGACAGGGCTGAACACCGGGGAGCTGTTTTTT.